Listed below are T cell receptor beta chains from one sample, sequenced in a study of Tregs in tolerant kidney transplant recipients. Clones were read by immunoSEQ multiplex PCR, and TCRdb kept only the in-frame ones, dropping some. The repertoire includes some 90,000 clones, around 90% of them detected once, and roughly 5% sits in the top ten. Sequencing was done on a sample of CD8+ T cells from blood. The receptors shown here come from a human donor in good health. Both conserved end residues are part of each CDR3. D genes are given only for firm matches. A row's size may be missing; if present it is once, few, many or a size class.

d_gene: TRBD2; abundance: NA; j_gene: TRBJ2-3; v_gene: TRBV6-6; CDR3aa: CASSYTGLAGGKAQYF; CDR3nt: TGTGCCAGCAGTTACACTGGACTAGCGGGGGGTAAAGCGCAGTATTTT
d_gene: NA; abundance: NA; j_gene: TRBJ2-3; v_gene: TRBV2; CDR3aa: CASRASFGDEQYF; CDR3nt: TGTGCCAGCAGAGCATCCTTTGGGGACGAGCAGTATTTT
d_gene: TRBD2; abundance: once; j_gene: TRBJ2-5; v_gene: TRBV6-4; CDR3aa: CATSGPVAGRRQETQYF; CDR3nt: TGTGCCACCAGTGGTCCGGTAGCGGGACGCCGGCAAGAGACCCAGTACTTC
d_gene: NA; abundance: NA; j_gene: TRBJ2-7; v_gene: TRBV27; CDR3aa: CASSGGSSYEQYF; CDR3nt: TGTGCCAGCAGCGGGGGCTCCTCCTACGAGCAGTACTTC
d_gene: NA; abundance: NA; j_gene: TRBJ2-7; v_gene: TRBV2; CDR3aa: CASSREVTYEQYF; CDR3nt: TGTGCCAGCAGTAGGGAGGTGACCTACGAGCAGTACTTC
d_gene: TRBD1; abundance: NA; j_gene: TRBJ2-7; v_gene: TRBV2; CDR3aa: CASRPTGVGLSEQYF; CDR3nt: TGTGCCAGCAGACCGACAGGGGTTGGCTTGTCCGAGCAGTACTTC
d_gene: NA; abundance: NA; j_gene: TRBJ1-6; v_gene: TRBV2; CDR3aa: CASSEEADSSYNSPLHF; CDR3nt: TGTGCCAGCAGTGAAGAGGCGGACAGCTCCTATAATTCACCCCTCCACTTT
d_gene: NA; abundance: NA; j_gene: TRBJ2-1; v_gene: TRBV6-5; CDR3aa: CASSLITGYNEQFF; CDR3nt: TGTGCCAGCAGTCTGATTACAGGTTACAATGAGCAGTTCTTC
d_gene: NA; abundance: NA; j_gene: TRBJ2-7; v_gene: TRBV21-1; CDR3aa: CASSKAREQYF; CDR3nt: TGTGCCAGCAGCAAAGCGCGGGAGCAGTACTTC
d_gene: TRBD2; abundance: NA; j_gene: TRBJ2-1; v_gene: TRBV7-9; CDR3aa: CASSGLAGGPGDNEQFF; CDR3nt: TGTGCCAGCAGCGGACTAGCGGGGGGGCCTGGGGACAATGAGCAGTTCTTC
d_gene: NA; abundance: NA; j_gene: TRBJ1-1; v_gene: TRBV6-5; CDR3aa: CASSYQGLNTEAFF; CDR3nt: TGTGCCAGCAGTTACCAGGGGTTGAACACTGAAGCTTTCTTT
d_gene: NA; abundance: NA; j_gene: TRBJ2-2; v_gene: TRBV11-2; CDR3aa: CASSSLLKVGELFF; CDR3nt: TGTGCCAGCAGCTCCCTCCTAAAAGTCGGGGAGCTGTTTTTT
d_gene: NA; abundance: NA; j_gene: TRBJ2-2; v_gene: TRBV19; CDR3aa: CASSILNTGELFF; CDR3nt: TGTGCCAGTAGTATCTTGAACACCGGGGAGCTGTTTTTT
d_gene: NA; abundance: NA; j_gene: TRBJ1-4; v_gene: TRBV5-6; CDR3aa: CASSSWSYTGEKLFF; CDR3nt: TGTGCCAGCAGCTCGTGGAGCTATACGGGTGAAAAACTGTTTTTT
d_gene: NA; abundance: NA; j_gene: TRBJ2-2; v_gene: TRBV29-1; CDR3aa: CSVIVYSNTGELFF; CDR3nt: TGCAGCGTTATCGTTTACTCGAACACCGGGGAGCTGTTTTTT
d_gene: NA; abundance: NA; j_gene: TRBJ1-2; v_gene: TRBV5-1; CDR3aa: CASSSGNGYTF; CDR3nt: TGCGCCAGCAGTAGTGGGAATGGCTACACCTTC
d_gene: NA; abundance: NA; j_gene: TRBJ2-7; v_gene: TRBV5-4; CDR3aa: CASSLAREQYF; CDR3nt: TGTGCCAGCAGCTTGGCCCGCGAGCAGTACTTC
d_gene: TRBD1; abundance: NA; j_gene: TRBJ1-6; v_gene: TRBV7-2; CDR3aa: CANRGQDYNSPLHF; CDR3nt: TGTGCCAACAGGGGACAGGACTATAATTCACCCCTCCACTTT
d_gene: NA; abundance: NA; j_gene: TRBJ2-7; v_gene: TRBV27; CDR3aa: CASSLSIIHEQYF; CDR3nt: TGTGCCAGCAGTTTATCGATTATCCACGAGCAGTACTTC
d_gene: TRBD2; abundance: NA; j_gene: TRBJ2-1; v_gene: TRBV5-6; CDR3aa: CASGGGLIYNEQFF; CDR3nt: TGTGCCAGCGGCGGGGGGCTAATATACAATGAGCAGTTCTTC
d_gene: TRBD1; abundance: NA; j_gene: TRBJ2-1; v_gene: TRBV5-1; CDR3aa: CASSLRQGFNEQFF; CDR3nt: TGCGCCAGCAGCTTGCGACAGGGTTTCAATGAGCAGTTCTTC
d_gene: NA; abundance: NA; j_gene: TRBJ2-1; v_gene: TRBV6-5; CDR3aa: CASSYSKGDEDNEQFF; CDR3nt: TGTGCCAGCAGTTACTCGAAAGGGGATGAGGACAATGAGCAGTTCTTC
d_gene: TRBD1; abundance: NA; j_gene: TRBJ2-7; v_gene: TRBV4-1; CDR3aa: CASSHGTGAYEQYF; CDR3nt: TGCGCCAGCAGCCACGGGACAGGGGCATACGAGCAGTACTTC
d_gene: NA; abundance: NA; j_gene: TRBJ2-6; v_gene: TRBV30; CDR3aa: CAWRVRGAGANVLTF; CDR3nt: TGTGCCTGGAGGGTCAGGGGAGCCGGGGCCAACGTCCTGACTTTC
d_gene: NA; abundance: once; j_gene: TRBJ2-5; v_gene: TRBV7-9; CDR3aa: CASSLDRRQETQYF; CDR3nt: TGTGCCAGCAGCTTAGACAGGAGGCAAGAGACCCAGTACTTC
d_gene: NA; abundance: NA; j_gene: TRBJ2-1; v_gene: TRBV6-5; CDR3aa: CASGREIYNEQFF; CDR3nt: TGTGCCAGCGGCAGGGAGATCTACAATGAGCAGTTCTTC
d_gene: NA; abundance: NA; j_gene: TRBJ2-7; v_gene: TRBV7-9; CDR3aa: CASSLLDLAYEQYF; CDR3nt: TGTGCCAGCAGCCTCCTGGACCTAGCCTACGAGCAGTACTTC
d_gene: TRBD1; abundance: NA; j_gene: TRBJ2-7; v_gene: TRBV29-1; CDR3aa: CSVTGTGDSYEQYF; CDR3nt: TGCAGCGTGACCGGGACAGGGGATTCCTACGAGCAGTACTTC
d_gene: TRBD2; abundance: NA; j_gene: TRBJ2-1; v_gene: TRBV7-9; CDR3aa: CASSTYGLATTVEQFF; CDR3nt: TGTGCCAGCAGCACATACGGACTAGCAACGACGGTTGAGCAGTTCTTC
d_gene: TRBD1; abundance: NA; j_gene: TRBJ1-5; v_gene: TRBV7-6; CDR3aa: CASSPGTGPSYSNQPQHF; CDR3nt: TGTGCCAGCAGTCCCGGGACAGGGCCCTCTTATAGCAATCAGCCCCAGCATTTT
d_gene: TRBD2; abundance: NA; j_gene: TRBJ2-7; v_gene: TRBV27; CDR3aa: CASSSTSGRNEQYF; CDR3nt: TGTGCCAGCAGTTCGACTAGCGGGAGGAACGAGCAGTACTTC
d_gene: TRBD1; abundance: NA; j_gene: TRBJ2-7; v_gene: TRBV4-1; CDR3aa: CASSQPNGTGYYEQYF; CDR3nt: TGCGCCAGCAGCCAACCCAACGGGACAGGATACTACGAGCAGTACTTC
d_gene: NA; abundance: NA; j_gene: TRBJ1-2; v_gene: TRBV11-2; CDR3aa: CASSLVSAEITNYGYTF; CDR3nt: TGTGCCAGCAGCTTAGTTTCGGCAGAGATAACCAACTATGGCTACACCTTC
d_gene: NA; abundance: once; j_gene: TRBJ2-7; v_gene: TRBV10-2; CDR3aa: CASSDAGSPPPNEQYF; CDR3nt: TGCGCCAGCAGCGATGCGGGCAGTCCCCCTCCTAACGAGCAGTACTTC
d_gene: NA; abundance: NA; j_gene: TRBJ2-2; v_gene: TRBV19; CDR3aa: CASSMLGKLTGELFF; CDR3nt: TGTGCCAGTAGTATGTTAGGGAAGTTGACCGGGGAGCTGTTTTTT
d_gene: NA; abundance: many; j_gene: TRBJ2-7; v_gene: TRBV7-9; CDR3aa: CASSLGGLGGDWSYEQYF; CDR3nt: TGTGCCAGCAGCTTAGGGGGTCTAGGGGGAGATTGGTCCTACGAGCAGTACTTC
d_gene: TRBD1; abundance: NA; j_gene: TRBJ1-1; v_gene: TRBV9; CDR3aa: CASSEGAVGLTEAFF; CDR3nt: TGTGCCAGCAGCGAGGGGGCGGTTGGGTTGACTGAAGCTTTCTTT
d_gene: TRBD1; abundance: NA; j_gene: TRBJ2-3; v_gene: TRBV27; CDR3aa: CASSSGQLLGTQYF; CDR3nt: TGTGCCAGCAGTTCGGGACAGTTACTGGGTACGCAGTATTTT
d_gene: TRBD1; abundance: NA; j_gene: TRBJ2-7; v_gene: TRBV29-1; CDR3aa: CSVEDLAPGTGSHEQYF; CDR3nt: TGCAGCGTTGAAGATCTTGCCCCCGGGACAGGGTCCCACGAGCAGTACTTC
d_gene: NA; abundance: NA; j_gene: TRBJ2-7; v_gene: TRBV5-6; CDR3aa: CASSADEELKHYEQYF; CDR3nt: TGTGCCAGCAGCGCGGACGAAGAATTAAAACACTACGAGCAGTACTTC
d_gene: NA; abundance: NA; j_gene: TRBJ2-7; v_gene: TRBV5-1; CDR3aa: CASSSSGGPYEQYF; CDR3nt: TGCGCCAGCAGCTCCTCCGGGGGGCCCTACGAGCAGTACTTC
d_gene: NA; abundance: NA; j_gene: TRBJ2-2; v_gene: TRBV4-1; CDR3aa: CASSPRGVGELFF; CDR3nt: TGCGCCAGCAGCCCCCGTGGGGTCGGGGAGCTGTTTTTT
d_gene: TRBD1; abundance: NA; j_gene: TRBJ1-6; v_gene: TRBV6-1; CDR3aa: CASSETGHSPLHF; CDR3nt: TGTGCCAGCAGTGAGACAGGGCATTCACCCCTCCACTTT
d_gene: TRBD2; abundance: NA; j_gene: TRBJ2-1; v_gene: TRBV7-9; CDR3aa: CASSPRSEREKREQFF; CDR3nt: TGTGCCAGCAGTCCTAGAAGTGAGCGGGAGAAAAGGGAGCAGTTCTTC
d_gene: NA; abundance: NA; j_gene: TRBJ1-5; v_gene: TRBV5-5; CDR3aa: CASSAFSQPQHF; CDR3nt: TGTGCCAGCAGCGCCTTCTCTCAGCCCCAGCATTTT
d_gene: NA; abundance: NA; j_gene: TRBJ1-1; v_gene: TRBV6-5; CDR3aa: CASSRRRWMNTEAFF; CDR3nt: TGTGCCAGCAGTAGACGACGGTGGATGAACACTGAAGCTTTCTTT
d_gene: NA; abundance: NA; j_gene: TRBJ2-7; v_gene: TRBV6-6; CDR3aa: CASSYSRDSSDYEQYF; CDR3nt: TGTGCCAGCAGTTACTCACGGGACTCCTCGGACTACGAGCAGTACTTC
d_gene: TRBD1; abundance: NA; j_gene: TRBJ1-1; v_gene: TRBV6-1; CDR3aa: CASSSGQGNTEAFF; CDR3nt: TGTGCCAGCAGTTCCGGACAGGGGAACACTGAAGCTTTCTTT
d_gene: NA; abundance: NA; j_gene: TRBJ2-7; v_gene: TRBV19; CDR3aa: CASSPSGSGSYEQYF; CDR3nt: TGTGCCAGTAGTCCCTCAGGAAGCGGATCCTACGAGCAGTACTTC
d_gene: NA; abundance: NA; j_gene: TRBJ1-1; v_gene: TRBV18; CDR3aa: CASSPTGIDAEAFF; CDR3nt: TGTGCCAGCTCACCAACAGGGATTGACGCTGAAGCTTTCTTT
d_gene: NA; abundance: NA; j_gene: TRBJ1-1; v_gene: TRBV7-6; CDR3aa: CASSLGGGRTEAFF; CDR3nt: TGTGCCAGCAGCTTAGGGGGAGGGCGGACTGAAGCTTTCTTT